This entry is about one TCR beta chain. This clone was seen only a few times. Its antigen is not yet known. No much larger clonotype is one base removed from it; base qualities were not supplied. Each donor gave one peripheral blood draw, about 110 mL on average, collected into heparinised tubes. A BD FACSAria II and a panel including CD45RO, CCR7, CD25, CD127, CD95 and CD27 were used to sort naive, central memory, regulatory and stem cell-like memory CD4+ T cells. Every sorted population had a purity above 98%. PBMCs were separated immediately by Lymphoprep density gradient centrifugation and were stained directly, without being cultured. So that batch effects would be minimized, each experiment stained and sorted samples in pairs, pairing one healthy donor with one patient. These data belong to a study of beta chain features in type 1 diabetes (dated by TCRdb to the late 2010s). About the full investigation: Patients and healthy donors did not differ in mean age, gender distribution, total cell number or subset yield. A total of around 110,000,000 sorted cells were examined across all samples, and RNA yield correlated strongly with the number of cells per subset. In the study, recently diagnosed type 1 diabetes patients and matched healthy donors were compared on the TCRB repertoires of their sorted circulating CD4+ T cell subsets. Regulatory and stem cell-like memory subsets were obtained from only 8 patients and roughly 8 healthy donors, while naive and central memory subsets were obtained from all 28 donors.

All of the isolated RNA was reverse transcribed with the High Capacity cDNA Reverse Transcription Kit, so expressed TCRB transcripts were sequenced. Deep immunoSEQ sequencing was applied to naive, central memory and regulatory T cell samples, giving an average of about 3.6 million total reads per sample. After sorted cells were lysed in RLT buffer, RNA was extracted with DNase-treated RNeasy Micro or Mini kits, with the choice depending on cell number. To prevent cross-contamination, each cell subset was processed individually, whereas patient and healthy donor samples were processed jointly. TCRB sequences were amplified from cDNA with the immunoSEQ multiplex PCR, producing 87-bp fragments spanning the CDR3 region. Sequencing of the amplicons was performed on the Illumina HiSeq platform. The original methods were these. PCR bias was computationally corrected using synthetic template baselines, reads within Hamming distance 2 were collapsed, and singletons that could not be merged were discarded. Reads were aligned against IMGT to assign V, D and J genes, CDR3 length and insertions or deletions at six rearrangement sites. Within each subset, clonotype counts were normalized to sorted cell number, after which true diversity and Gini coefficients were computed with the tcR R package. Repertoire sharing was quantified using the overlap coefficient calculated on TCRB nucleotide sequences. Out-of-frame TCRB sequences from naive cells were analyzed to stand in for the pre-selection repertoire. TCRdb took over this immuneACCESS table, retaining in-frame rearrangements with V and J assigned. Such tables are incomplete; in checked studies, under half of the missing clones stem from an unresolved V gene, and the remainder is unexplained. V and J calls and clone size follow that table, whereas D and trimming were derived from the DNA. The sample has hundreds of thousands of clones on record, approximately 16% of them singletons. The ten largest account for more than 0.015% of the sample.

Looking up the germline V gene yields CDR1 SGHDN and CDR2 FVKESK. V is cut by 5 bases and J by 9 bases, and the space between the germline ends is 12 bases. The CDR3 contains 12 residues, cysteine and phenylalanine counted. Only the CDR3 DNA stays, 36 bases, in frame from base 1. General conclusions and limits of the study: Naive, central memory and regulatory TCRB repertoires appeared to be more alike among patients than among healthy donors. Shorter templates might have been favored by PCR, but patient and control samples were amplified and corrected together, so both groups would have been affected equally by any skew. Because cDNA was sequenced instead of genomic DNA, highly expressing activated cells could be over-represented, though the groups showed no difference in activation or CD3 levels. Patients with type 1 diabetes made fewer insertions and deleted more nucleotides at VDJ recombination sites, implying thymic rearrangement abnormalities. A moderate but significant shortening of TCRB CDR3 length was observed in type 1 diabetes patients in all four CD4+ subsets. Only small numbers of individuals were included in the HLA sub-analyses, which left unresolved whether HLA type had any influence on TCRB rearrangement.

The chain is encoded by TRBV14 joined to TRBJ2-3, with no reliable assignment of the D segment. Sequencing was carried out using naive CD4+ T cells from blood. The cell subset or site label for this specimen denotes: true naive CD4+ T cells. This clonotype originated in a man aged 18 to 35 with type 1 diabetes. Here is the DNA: TGTGCCAGCAGCTACGACATCCGCACGCAGTATTTT. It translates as CASSYDIRTQYF.